This T cell receptor beta chain was recorded in a study of vaccination and CD4 T cells after COVID-19 (dated by TCRdb to about 2022). Some background on the complete study: Convalescent patients had a positive SARS-CoV-2 result on nasal swab PCR, and of these patients, fewer than ten had mild disease and one had severe disease. Control cultures used a CEFX viral epitope pool as positive control, an HIV-1 Nef peptide pool as negative control, or no peptide. Post-COVID blood samples were collected from convalescent patients a median of approximately 93 days after diagnosis, with a range of roughly 35 to 180 days. Post-vaccine blood samples were collected a median of about 72 days after the second vaccine dose, ranging from roughly 13 to 250 days. In under twelve COVID-19 convalescent patients and a few infection-naive healthy vaccine recipients, researchers compared the spike-specific CD4+ TCR repertoire from before mRNA vaccination with the repertoire from after. For stimulating the cultures, overlapping spike peptide pools were used, derived from SARS-CoV-2 as well as from the common cold coronaviruses HCoV-NL63, HCoV-OC43 and HCoV-229E. Six males and four females were included in the convalescent cohort, with two Hispanic individuals, seven Caucasians, two Asians and one multiracial person represented. Each participant got two doses of either the Pfizer-BioNTech BNT162b2 vaccine (n=8) or the Moderna mRNA-1273 vaccine (n=2).

The CDR3, cysteine through phenylalanine, is 14 amino acids long. Just CDR3 DNA is preserved here, 42 bases in frame from base 1. The junction shows trimming of 5 bases on V and 3 bases on J, and the gene matches do not reach 5 bases of it. The treatment or condition label corresponds to: roughly 10-day PBMC culture with coronavirus spike peptide pools or control peptides (ViraFEST assay). To expand antigen-specific T cells with peptide pools and then pick out the expanded clonotypes through TCR sequencing, the study relied on the ViraFEST assay. The convalescent patients' positive SARS-CoV-2 PCR tests were from March to December 2020, which was before the Alpha, Beta and Delta variants emerged in the United States. Each well held around 1.9 million PBMCs cultured with around 10 ug/ml peptide pools in IMDM containing roughly 5% human AB serum and approximately 10 IU/ml IL-2. Half of the culture medium was replaced with fresh IL-2-containing medium on days 3 and 7. Once the cells had been in culture for roughly 10 days, the EasySep CD4+ T cell isolation kit was used to isolate CD4+ T cells by negative selection. Ficoll-Paque Plus gradient centrifugation was used to isolate PBMCs from whole blood, and the isolated PBMCs were then either used fresh or cryopreserved at -140C. In general, triplicate wells were set up for every culture condition.

Study-wide conclusions, independent of this receptor: Of the vaccine-specific clones found in convalescent patients, nearly all (304 of 307) were mono-reactive for SARS-CoV-2 spike instead of being cross-reactive with common cold coronaviruses. An increase in the median number of SARS-CoV-2-reactive clonotypes from roughly 20 after infection to roughly 39 after vaccination was observed, but the change was not found to be significant. The study included relatively few convalescent patients and did not analyze early timepoints after natural infection. In convalescent patients, a median approximately 83% of post-vaccine SARS-CoV-2-reactive clones were detected only after vaccination, and vaccine-specific priming was suggested by this finding.

Remarks on this clonotype: Its antigen remains undetermined. No quality values exist for individual bases; no much larger clone is one base distant.

The library was obtained by PCR. DNA from cultured CD4+ T cells was subjected to TCR sequencing with the Oncomine TCR Beta short-read assay at the Johns Hopkins FTIC core. Genomic DNA was extracted from the cultured CD4+ T cells with the QIAamp micro DNA kit. Oncomine TCR Beta libraries made from cultured CD4+ T cells were pooled using unique dual indexes and sequenced on an Illumina iSeq 100. The published analysis was carried out like this. Non-productive sequences were filtered out, and CDR3s that did not start with C, did not end with F or W, or were shorter than 7 amino acids were discarded. The MANAFEST web application was used to identify antigen-specific clonotypes by comparing peptide-stimulated wells against reference wells and other culture wells. For a clone to be called positive, the clone needed an FDR below 0.05, an odds ratio above 5, and a productive frequency above 0.1% in at least two of three replicate wells. A clonotype was classed as cross-reactive if the clonotype showed significant expansion both in SARS-CoV-2 spike wells and in at least one common cold coronavirus spike condition. Using R version 3.6.1, CDR3 homology was evaluated through Levenshtein distances (stringdist) along with unrooted phylogenetic trees (ape). TCRdb reprocessed the public reads (quality trimming at Q25 with fastp, clone calling with MiXCR) and kept in-frame beta chains. Records with the same CDR3 protein are collapsed into one entry carrying the most frequent genes and DNA. The V and J calls and clone size come from TCRdb's table, not from the authors' own analysis. The sample table lists fewer than 20,000 distinct CDR3 sequences, over 40% of them with a count of one. Together, the top ten hold 8% to 10% of the sample.

The chain uses TRBV12-3 or TRBV12-4 and TRBJ2-7; 9 middle bases align to TRBD1. The sample comprised CD4+ T cells from blood, cultured in vitro. The clonotype comes from a human donor who had recovered from COVID-19. CDR3 loop: CASSITGGRYEQYF. DNA sequence: TGTGCCAGCAGTATAACAGGGGGCCGCTACGAGCAGTACTTC.